This T cell receptor (beta chain) was sequenced during a study of T cell repertoires in cytomegalovirus infection. Study as a whole: It can be stated that public TCR beta signatures indicated CMV infection as well as a matching HLA type. The study, taken as a whole, reports: Ex vivo responses were dominated by HLA-C-restricted CMV-specific TCR beta clonotypes.

From the reads, TCRdb called clonotypes with MiXCR, one entry per CDR3 protein. Here the sample spans about 150,000 distinct CDR3 sequences, 15% to 20% being singletons. As to this clonotype: The antigen is undetermined.

The CDR3 contains 16 residues. The V end lost 6 bases, the J end lost 7 bases, and 21 bases lay between the germline ends. Sequencing used CD8+ T cells from PBMCs. The chain has TRBV12-3 or TRBV12-4 and TRBJ2-2; tentative D call: TRBD2 (5 bases). This TCR was sampled from a human donor in good health (CMV status not recorded). Some clones in this sample may be carry-over from other donors' samples. The CDR3: CASSPIRRGIGGELFF. Here the CDR3 DNA reads TGTGCCAGCAGCCCCATAAGACGGGGTATCGGCGGGGAGCTGTTTTTT.